The 19 T cell receptor beta chains presented below share a single source sample, sequenced in a study of vaccination and CD4 T cells after COVID-19. Sequencing of the DNA from cultured CD4+ T cells was carried out with the Oncomine TCR Beta short-read assay. MiXCR, run by TCRdb on the PCR reads, gives a single entry per CDR3 protein. The sample carries 15,000 to 20,000 distinct CDR3 sequences, roughly 63% recorded once. The treatment here: roughly ten-day PBMC culture with coronavirus spike peptide pools or control peptides (ViraFEST assay). These receptors are not linked to any known antigen. Sequencing was performed on CD4+ T cells from blood, cultured in vitro. The receptor set was obtained from a human donor who had recovered from COVID-19.

This sequence joins TRBV12-3 or TRBV12-4 and TRBJ2-4, with a possible D match to TRBD1 (5 bases). This CDR3 is built from 13 residues. Between the trimmed V and J ends, which lost 2 bases and 9 bases, there was a span of 11 bases. In DNA form, the CDR3 reads TGTGCCAGCAGTTTAAGGGGCTCGGCCATTCAGTACTTC. This translates into CASSLRGSAIQYF.

This clonotype was picked up one time. The gene calls are TRBV6-1 and TRBJ2-6; D is uncertain. Germline values: CDR1 MNHNS, CDR2 SASEGT. V was shortened by 0 bases and J by 2 bases, with 8 bases between the two germline ends. The CDR3 is made up of 16 amino acids. CDR3 sequence reads: CASSEARIPGANVLTF. DNA of the CDR3: TGTGCCAGCAGTGAAGCGCGGATTCCTGGGGCCAACGTCCTGACTTTC.

In its sample, this clonotype was seen once. The chain couples TRBV20-1 to TRBJ2-3, with TRBD2 identical over 10 bases. The CDR3 covers 18 residues. Germline V lookup: CDR1 DFQATT, CDR2 SNEGSKA (reference sequence). The V gene end was trimmed by 0 bases and the J gene end by 6 bases; junction bases not matched to a gene: 15. CDR3: CSARDVPILAGMWDTQYF. The CDR3 region has the DNA TGCAGTGCTAGAGACGTCCCAATACTAGCGGGAATGTGGGATACGCAGTATTTT.

The chain is built from TRBV5-1 and TRBJ2-3; D might be TRBD1 (6 bases). Germline V gene sequence: CDR1 SGHRS, CDR2 YFSETQ. V was pared by 4 bases and J by 4 bases, with 7 bases between. The CDR3 length is 12 residues. CDR3 amino acids: CASSPGADTQYF. CDR3 bases: TGCGCCAGCAGCCCAGGGGCAGATACGCAGTATTTT.

This clonotype was seen a few times. The V and J genes are TRBV20-1 and TRBJ1-2; no reliable D call. Germline loops: CDR1 DFQATT, CDR2 SNEGSKA (reference sequence). The ends were cut back, 3 bases at V and 0 bases at J, with 8 bases in the middle. The CDR3 has 13 residues. The CDR3, as DNA: TGCAGTGCTAGGGGGATTACTAACTATGGCTACACCTTC. It yields the protein CSARGITNYGYTF.

In the case of this clonotype: Because the CDR3 is missing its conserved closing phenylalanine or tryptophan, this is likely a read error. This chain joins TRBV2 and TRBJ2-7, with a possible D match to TRBD1 (6 bases). Germline assignment: CDR1 SNHLY and CDR2 FYNNEI. This CDR3 spans 14 amino acids. V was trimmed by 6 bases and J by 0 bases, leaving 12 bases between them. For the CDR3, the DNA is TGTGCCAGCAGAGAGGACAGACCCTCCTACGAGCAGTACCTC. Its protein product is CASREDRPSYEQYL.

Judged by abundance, this clonotype is medium-sized. The chain has TRBV29-1 and TRBJ2-3; D call uncertain. The CDR3 covers 10 residues. V was trimmed by 7 bases and J by 6 bases, leaving 8 bases between them. From germline, CDR1 is SQVTM and CDR2 ANQGSEA. The CDR3: CSGSRDTQYF. CDR3 sequence (DNA): TGCAGCGGCTCTCGCGATACGCAGTATTTT.

CDR3 amino acids: CSAQRGQTTEAFF. For the CDR3, the DNA is TGCAGTGCTCAACGGGGGCAAACTACTGAAGCTTTCTTT. The V and J genes are TRBV20-1 and TRBJ1-1, with a tentative D call TRBD1 (6 bases). The CDR3 is 13 residues long. The germline V gene encodes CDR1 DFQATT and CDR2 SNEGSKA (reference sequence). V was clipped by 5 bases and J by 5 bases, with 15 bases between them.

This clonotype has more than one count but fewer than ten. In DNA form, the CDR3 reads TGTGCCAGCAGCGTACGACTAGGGGGGGACACGCAGTATTTT. This encodes CASSVRLGGDTQYF. The chain carries TRBV7-2 and TRBJ2-3; D may be TRBD2 (7 bases). Trimming cost V 5 bases and J 9 bases, with 18 bases left between them. This CDR3 comprises 14 residues. Germline CDR1 and CDR2: SGHTA and FQGNSA.

This rearrangement joins TRBV27 to TRBJ1-6, with a weak D call TRBD1 (5 bases). The CDR3 totals 17 residues. Germline V CDR1 and CDR2: MNHEY, SMNVEV (reference sequence). Trimming removed 6 bases from V and 0 bases from J, with 15 bases in between. CDR3 in DNA: TGTGCCAGCAGCGCCATGGACATGAGCTCCTATAATTCACCCCTCCACTTT. Protein: CASSAMDMSSYNSPLHF.

The chain uses TRBV2 and TRBJ2-2; 12 bases map to TRBD2. The CDR3 sequence is 15 residues long. V lost 7 bases, J lost 4 bases, and 4 bases stayed unmatched. Germline lookup yields CDR1 SNHLY and CDR2 FYNNEI. The CDR3 reads CASTRLAGATGELFF. The CDR3 bases are TGTGCCAGCACCAGACTAGCGGGGGCCACCGGGGAGCTGTTTTTT.

This chain connects TRBV7-9 to TRBJ2-7; possible D gene TRBD1, 5 bases. Between the trimmed V and J ends, which lost 5 bases and 4 bases, there was a span of 21 bases. Germline-derived CDR1 and CDR2 are SEHNR and FQNEAQ (reference sequence). This CDR3 contains 16 residues. CDR3 bases: TGTGCCAGCAGCCGGAACTTCGGACACACCAGTTACGAGCAGTACTTC. Residues: CASSRNFGHTSYEQYF.

The table lists this clonotype with a few counts. The chain links TRBV7-2 to TRBJ2-1, with D possibly TRBD2 on 6 matching bases. CDR1 and CDR2 (germline): SGHTA, FQGNSA. The CDR3 covers 15 residues. Trimming took off 2 bases at V and 6 bases at J, with 14 bases between the two ends. CDR3 DNA sequence: TGTGCCAGCAGCTTAAATCCGGGGGTACCCAATGAGCAGTTCTTC. Protein: CASSLNPGVPNEQFF.

The CDR3 region is CASSPLGLVLHTQYF. The CDR3 DNA follows: TGTGCCAGCAGCCCCCTGGGACTAGTCCTGCATACGCAGTATTTT. This chain connects TRBV7-9 to TRBJ2-3; 8 bases match TRBD2. There are 15 residues in the CDR3. The V gene end was trimmed by 5 bases and the J gene end by 7 bases; junction bases not matched to a gene: 11. From germline, CDR1 is SEHNR and CDR2 FQNEAQ (reference sequence). Full variable domain (remainder filled in from reference TRBV7-9 and TRBJ2-3): DTGVSQNPRHKITKRGQNVTFRCDPISEHNRLYWYRQTLGQGPEFLTYFQNEAQLEKSRLLSDRFSAERPKGSFSTLEIQRTEQGDSAMYLCASSPLGLVLHTQYFGPGTRLTVL.

The chain has TRBV5-8 and TRBJ1-2; the match to TRBD1 covers 7 bases. V was clipped by 7 bases and J by 4 bases; unmatched bases: 7. Germline V gives CDR1 SGHTS, CDR2 YDEGEE. The CDR3 has 13 amino acids. CDR3: CASVRQGGYGYTF. The CDR3 region has the DNA TGTGCCAGCGTACGACAGGGTGGCTATGGCTACACCTTC.

The chain combines TRBV28 with TRBJ1-5, with D maybe TRBD1 (5 bases). Trimming shortened V by 4 bases and J by 6 bases, and 16 bases separated the two germline ends. The germline V gene has CDR1 MDHEN and CDR2 SYDVKM. The CDR3 has 15 residues. The CDR3 loop reads CASSSPPGHSQPQHF. CDR3 in DNA: TGTGCCAGCAGTTCCCCCCCAGGGCACAGTCAGCCCCAGCATTTT. The variable domain in full, with the rest retrieved from reference TRBV28 and TRBJ1-5, is DVKVTQSSRYLVKRTGEKVFLECVQDMDHENMFWYRQDPGLGLRLIYFSYDVKMKEKGDIPEGYSVSREKKERFSLILESASTNQTSMYLCASSSPPGHSQPQHFGDGTRLSIL.

This clonotype was seen only once. The V and J genes are TRBV28 and TRBJ1-3, with D tentatively TRBD1 (5 bases). CDR1 and CDR2 from the germline V gene are MDHEN and SYDVKM. Trimming left V 8 bases short and J 0 bases short, with 11 bases between. The CDR3 length is 14 residues. CDR3 in amino acids: CASVIGGSGNTIYF. CDR3 coding DNA: TGTGCCAGCGTTATTGGGGGCTCTGGAAACACCATATATTTT.

The chain uses TRBV19 and TRBJ1-2; D is possibly TRBD1 (6 bases). The CDR3 runs to 13 residues. Per germline, CDR1 LNHDA and CDR2 SQIVND (reference sequence). Trimming cost V 4 bases and J 7 bases, with 13 bases left between them. CDR3 sequence (DNA): TGTGCCAGTAGTACCAGGGGATCGAGTGGCTACACCTTC. Residues: CASSTRGSSGYTF.

The chain uses TRBV20-1 and TRBJ2-1; 9 bases map to TRBD2. This CDR3 is built from 15 residues. V shed 0 bases, J shed 3 bases, and the junction held 3 bases outside the gene matches. Germline V gene data show CDR1 as DFQATT and CDR2 as SNEGSKA (reference sequence). The CDR3 DNA is TGCAGTGCTAGAGATAGCGGGAGAATCTACAATGAGCAGTTCTTC. Its translation is CSARDSGRIYNEQFF.